These 14 T cell receptor beta chains originate from one sample sequenced in a study of blood T cell repertoires in COVID-19. Sequencing was performed with immunoSEQ multiplex PCR; in TCRdb, only in-frame clones are kept and a portion is missing. The data hold about 400,000 clones, with over 85% observed a single time. The sample comprised PBMCs or T cells enriched from blood (not recorded which). All receptors come from a woman aged 25 to 39 who had recovered from COVID-19.

CDR3 sequence: CASSWLRAGDGAEAFF. CDR3 coding DNA: TGTGCCAGCAGCTGGCTTCGGGCAGGGGATGGCGCTGAAGCTTTCTTT. V and J are TRBV11-3 and TRBJ1-1; tentatively, D is TRBD1 (6 bases). From germline, CDR1 is SGHNT and CDR2 YENEEA. Trimming cost V 4 bases and J 6 bases, with 21 bases left between them. This CDR3 comprises 16 residues.

As DNA, the CDR3 is TGCGCCAGCAGCTTGATAGCGGGAGGGAGAGATACGCAGTATTTT. Translated, it gives CASSLIAGGRDTQYF. This chain uses TRBV5-1 with TRBJ2-3; 11 nucleotides align to TRBD2. The V gene's germline CDR1 is SGHRS and CDR2 YFSETQ. J was trimmed by 5 bases and V by 1 base; bases with no gene match: 3. The CDR3 is 15 residues long. Together with reference TRBV5-1 and TRBJ2-3, the CDR3 gives the full variable domain: KAGVTQTPRYLIKTRGQQVTLSCSPISGHRSVSWYQQTPGQGLQFLFEYFSETQRNKGNFPGRFSGRQFSNSRSEMNVSTLELGDSALYLCASSLIAGGRDTQYFGPGTRLTVL.

This CDR3 is CASSLAPQGPYNEQFF. In DNA, the CDR3 is TGCGCCAGCAGCTTGGCCCCCCAGGGCCCCTACAATGAGCAGTTCTTC. The V gene is TRBV5-1, the J gene TRBJ2-1, with D possibly matching TRBD1 (5 bases). Germline V gives CDR1 SGHRS, CDR2 YFSETQ. Between the trimmed V and J ends, which lost 0 bases and 2 bases, there was a span of 12 bases. The CDR3 covers 16 residues.

The genes are TRBV6-5 and TRBJ2-7, with 8 bases identical to TRBD1. The V and J ends lost 6 bases and 3 bases, in that order; junction bases with no gene match: 10. Germline assignment: CDR1 MNHEY and CDR2 SVGAGI. CDR3 length: 15 residues. The CDR3: CASSPGTGSRYEQYF. CDR3 in DNA: TGTGCCAGCAGCCCGGGGACAGGCTCTCGCTACGAGCAGTACTTC.

The chain links TRBV25-1 to TRBJ2-3, with 9 bases identical to TRBD2. V gave up 6 bases and J gave up 3 bases; unmatched junction bases: 7. Germline V gives CDR1 MGHDK, CDR2 SYGVNS. This CDR3 has 15 residues. CDR3: CASRRAGGPTDTQYF. The DNA of the CDR3 is TGTGCCAGCAGACGGGCGGGGGGGCCTACAGATACGCAGTATTTT.

The gene calls are TRBV4-2 and TRBJ2-5; 11 nucleotides line up with TRBD2. V was clipped by 0 bases and J by 4 bases; unmatched bases: 7. Looked up from germline, CDR1 is LGHNA and CDR2 is YNFKEQ. This CDR3 region has 17 residues. The CDR3 sequence: CASSQELSGGAGETQYF. For the CDR3, the DNA is TGTGCCAGCAGCCAAGAGCTTAGCGGGGGGGCCGGAGAGACCCAGTACTTC.

The chain has TRBV18 and TRBJ2-7, with D maybe TRBD2 (5 bases). CDR1 is KGHSH, CDR2 LQKENI, per germline. Between the trimmed V and J ends, which lost 2 bases and 7 bases, there was a span of 15 bases. This CDR3 comprises 14 residues. The CDR3 DNA reads TGTGCCAGCTCACCAGAGGGAATTACGATGGAGCAGTACTTC. Its protein is CASSPEGITMEQYF.

This chain joins TRBV10-2 and TRBJ2-1; 9 nucleotides align to TRBD1. The germline gives CDR1 WSHSY, CDR2 SAAADI. Trimming took 7 bases from V and 2 from J; bases not matched to a gene: 9. This CDR3 is built from 16 residues. As DNA, the CDR3 is TGCGCCAGCAACTTGAGGACAGGGGTCGCCTACAATGAGCAGTTCTTC. Translated, it gives CASNLRTGVAYNEQFF.

J is TRBJ2-7 and V is TRBV29-1; 9 nucleotides match TRBD1. V dropped 7 bases and J dropped 3; count of bases not matched to a gene: 7. Germline V gene sequence: CDR1 SQVTM, CDR2 ANQGSEA. This CDR3 is built from 13 residues. The CDR3 is CSAHSDRGYEQYF. As DNA, the CDR3 is TGCAGCGCCCATTCGGACAGGGGCTACGAGCAGTACTTC.

The gene calls are TRBV9 and TRBJ2-1, with D perhaps TRBD2 (5 bases). CDR1 is SGDLS and CDR2 is YYNGEE in the germline V gene. The V end was cut by 0 bases, the J end by 7 bases, with 11 bases between. This CDR3 is 14 amino acids long. The CDR3 here is CASSVGLSLNEQFF. CDR3 DNA sequence: TGTGCCAGCAGCGTAGGACTATCTCTTAATGAGCAGTTCTTC.

The chain employs TRBV5-1 and TRBJ2-1, with TRBD2 matching over 10 bases. This CDR3 region has 15 residues. The V gene's germline CDR1 is SGHRS and CDR2 YFSETQ. The V segment lost 4 bases and the J segment 4 bases; nucleotides outside the gene matches: 5. CDR3 protein: CASSLRTSGYNEQFF. The CDR3 nucleotides are TGCGCCAGCAGCCTCCGGACTAGCGGATACAATGAGCAGTTCTTC.

The J gene is TRBJ2-5, the V gene TRBV19; D possibly corresponds to TRBD2 (5 bases). CDR1 is LNHDA and CDR2 is SQIVND in the germline V gene (reference sequence). Between the trimmed V and J ends, which lost 8 bases and 5 bases, there was a span of 12 bases. This CDR3 spans 12 amino acids. For the CDR3, the DNA is TGTGCCAGTGGATCTAGCATGGAGACCCAGTACTTC. Encoded protein: CASGSSMETQYF. Looking up the rest from reference TRBV19 and TRBJ2-5 gives the full variable domain: DGGITQSPKYLFRKEGQNVTLSCEQNLNHDAMYWYRQDPGQGLRLIYYSQIVNDFQKGDIAEGYSVSREKKESFPLTVTSAQKNPTAFYLCASGSSMETQYFGPGTRLLVL.

This chain connects TRBV18 to TRBJ1-3; D gene uncertain. This CDR3 has 18 residues. Germline assignment: CDR1 KGHSH and CDR2 LQKENI. Trimming shortened V by 1 base and J by 4 bases, and 20 bases separated the two germline ends. CDR3 sequence (DNA): TGTGCCAGCTCACCACTCGGGGATTCGGGGAGGCTCGGAAACACCATATATTTT. Protein sequence: CASSPLGDSGRLGNTIYF.

The chain joins TRBV12-3 or TRBV12-4 to TRBJ1-1; TRBD1 matches 8 bases. Trimming took 5 bases from V and 11 from J; bases not matched to a gene: 4. The CDR3 is 11 residues long. The CDR3 DNA reads as TGTGCCAGCAGTCGGACAGGGTTTGCTTTCTTT. Translating it yields CASSRTGFAFF.